What follows describes a single TCR beta chain. Its antigen is unidentified. Both TCR beta VDJ combination and CDR3 sequence profiling were carried out. Genomic DNA was the template for this profiling. TCRdb recomputed calls from the reads with MiXCR, one row per CDR3 protein. The data contain about 150,000 distinct CDR3 sequences, roughly half of them singletons. The junction had 1 base not matched to a gene; V was cut back by 3 bases and J by 7 bases. The CDR3 contains 14 residues. CDR1 SGHTA and CDR2 FQGTGA come from the germline V gene. Before being chosen for sequencing, patients had shown CD8+CD57+ cell expansion by flow cytometry. The patients, all of them, had severe acquired aplastic anemia. The data stem from a study of CD8+CD57+ T cells in acquired aplastic anemia. Study observations and caveats: Patients and controls shared twenty-nine CD8+ CDR3 sequences, which appeared highly expressed in patients and within their immunodominant clones.

V and J are TRBV7-3 and TRBJ2-2; 11 nucleotides match TRBD2. The sample consisted of sorted CD4+, CD8+, or CD8+CD57+ T cells (not recorded which) from PBMCs. The source of this sequence is a human donor with aplastic anemia. The CDR3 DNA is TGTGCCAGCAGCTTGGGGACTAGCGGCGGGGAGCTGTTTTTT. The encoded protein is CASSLGTSGGELFF.